The sequence of this TCR beta chain was determined in a study of T cell changes during pregnancy in multiple sclerosis. The method was immunoSEQ multiplex PCR; TCRdb's version includes in-frame clones alone and lacks a portion of them. This sample has roughly 84,000 clones, with around 93% found just once. Germline values: CDR1 SGDLS, CDR2 YYNGEE. The CDR3 is 14 residues long. The V end lost 3 bases, the J end lost 4 bases, and 12 bases lay between the germline ends. The V and J genes are TRBV9 and TRBJ2-3; D might be TRBD1 (6 bases). Sequencing used peripheral blood, obtained in the third trimester of pregnancy. The sequence was obtained from a female donor in good health, enrolled as a control in a pregnancy study. In DNA, the CDR3 is TGTGCCAGCAGCGCTGTTCCAGGGGCAGATACGCAGTATTTT. Protein product: CASSAVPGADTQYF.